These 3 T cell receptor beta chains came from one sample sequenced in a study of PD-1 blockade in classical Hodgkin lymphoma. Sequenced by immunoSEQ multiplex PCR; TCRdb stores in-frame clones only, minus some. The table shows roughly 22,000 clones, with about 64% occurring only once. Every patient had relapsed following autologous stem cell transplantation, and cohorts differed in brentuximab vedotin exposure. Sequencing used peripheral blood mononuclear cells (PBMCs), obtained at baseline. The source of these receptors is a human donor with classical Hodgkin lymphoma.

This chain's CDR3 is CASSLEGFDGYTF. As DNA, the CDR3 is TGCGCCAGCAGCTTAGAGGGGTTCGACGGCTACACCTTC. The chain uses TRBV5-1 and TRBJ1-2; tentatively, D is TRBD1 (5 bases). This CDR3 has 13 amino acids. In germline, CDR1 is SGHRS, CDR2 YFSETQ. Trimming pared 2 bases from V and 8 bases from J, leaving 13 bases between.

The chain joins TRBV6-5 to TRBJ1-6, with D tentatively TRBD1 (5 bases). Germline V gene sequence: CDR1 MNHEY, CDR2 SVGAGI. The CDR3 has 14 residues. Between the trimmed V and J ends, which lost 0 bases and 7 bases, there was a span of 7 bases. The CDR3 DNA reads TGTGCCAGCAGTTACTCAGGGGAAAATTCACCCCTCCACTTT. Translation gives CASSYSGENSPLHF.

This clone turned up a few times. The chain uses TRBV6-1 and TRBJ1-5; 9 bases match TRBD1. This CDR3 is 15 amino acids long. The germline V gene has CDR1 MNHNS and CDR2 SASEGT. V lost 7 bases and J lost 1; bases outside the gene matches: 5. In DNA form, the CDR3 reads TGTGCCAGCACCGAGGGACAGGGAAGCAATCAGCCCCAGCATTTT. Translating gives CASTEGQGSNQPQHF.